The text below deals with one T cell receptor (beta chain). The source of the sample is a study of T cell changes during pregnancy in multiple sclerosis. The data were produced by immunoSEQ multiplex PCR, yet TCRdb's version contains in-frame clones alone and is incomplete. In the table there are about 22,000 clones, over 75% of which are singletons. The CDR3 sequence is 15 residues long. The junction had 6 bases not matched to a gene; V was cut back by 3 bases and J by 5 bases. CDR1 is LNHDA and CDR2 is SQIVND in the germline V gene (reference sequence). The chain uses TRBV19 and TRBJ2-1; 8 bases line up with TRBD1. The sample was CD8+ T cells from peripheral blood mononuclear cells, taken before pregnancy. This sequence was found in a female donor with multiple sclerosis, enrolled in a pregnancy study. CDR3 DNA sequence: TGTGCCAGTAGTATTTTGACAGGGGTGGACAATGAGCAGTTCTTC. As protein: CASSILTGVDNEQFF.